These 22 T cell receptor beta chains were all obtained from the same sample, sequenced in a study of blood T cell repertoires in COVID-19. Clones were sequenced by immunoSEQ multiplex PCR, and TCRdb holds only the in-frame ones, with some missing. The sample yields around 140,000 clones, roughly nine tenths seen once. The sequenced sample consisted of peripheral blood. These receptors came from a man between 18 and 35 years old with COVID-19, enrolled during active disease.

This chain links TRBV18 with TRBJ1-1; D unclear. Germline CDR1 KGHSH, CDR2 LQKENI. V was shortened by 1 base and J by 0 bases, with 6 bases between the two germline ends. This CDR3 comprises 14 residues. The CDR3 sequence: CASSPRSVNTEAFF. The CDR3 DNA reads TGTGCCAGCTCACCACGTAGTGTGAACACTGAAGCTTTCTTT.

Comments on this clone: The junction departs from the called germline gene at one end, perhaps through a read error. The chain uses TRBV2 and TRBJ1-4; perhaps TRBD1 as D (6 bases). The CDR3 totals 13 residues. Per the germline V gene, CDR1 is SNHLY and CDR2 is FYNNEI. As DNA, the CDR3 is TGTGCCGGTAACAGGGCATTTAATGAAAAACTGCTTTTT. It yields the protein CAGNRAFNEKLLF.

The V call is TRBV2, the J call TRBJ1-5; D is unclear. Trimming took off 6 bases at V and 2 bases at J, with 11 bases between the two ends. In germline, CDR1 is SNHLY, CDR2 FYNNEI. The length of the CDR3 is 14 residues. The CDR3 loop is CASRGWGGNQPQHF. For the CDR3, the DNA is TGTGCCAGCAGGGGCTGGGGAGGCAATCAGCCCCAGCATTTT.

The V call is TRBV5-6, the J call TRBJ2-3, with TRBD2 matching over 8 bases. Germline trimming cut 0 bases from V and 3 bases from J; bases unmatched to any gene: 6. Germline V lookup: CDR1 SGHDT, CDR2 YYEEEE. This CDR3 is built from 16 residues. CDR3 in amino acids: CASSLGVAGPTDTQYF. The CDR3 DNA reads TGTGCCAGCAGCTTGGGGGTAGCGGGACCAACAGATACGCAGTATTTT. The full variable domain, its missing parts supplied by reference TRBV5-6 and TRBJ2-3, is DAGVTQSPTHLIKTRGQQVTLRCSPKSGHDTVSWYQQALGQGPQFIFQYYEEEERQRGNFPDRFSGHQFPNYSSELNVNALLLGDSALYLCASSLGVAGPTDTQYFGPGTRLTVL.

This chain links TRBV5-1 with TRBJ2-7; TRBD2 aligns across 11 bases. V gave up 0 bases and J gave up 5 bases; unmatched junction bases: 4. From germline, CDR1 is SGHRS and CDR2 YFSETQ. CDR3 length: 15 amino acids. CDR3 in amino acids: CASSLVAGGLNEQYF. The CDR3 coding sequence is TGCGCCAGCAGCTTGGTAGCGGGAGGGCTGAACGAGCAGTACTTC.

The V and J genes are TRBV9 and TRBJ2-3; perhaps TRBD2 as D (5 bases). The germline V gene has CDR1 SGDLS and CDR2 YYNGEE. The ends were cut back, 4 bases at V and 2 bases at J, with 14 bases in the middle. CDR3 length: 15 amino acids. The CDR3 protein is CASSRAGPYTDTQYF. The CDR3 nucleotides are TGTGCCAGCAGCAGGGCGGGTCCTTACACAGATACGCAGTATTTT.

This clone was seen a few times. This sequence joins TRBV30 and TRBJ2-1; 8 nucleotides agree with TRBD1. The CDR3 runs 13 residues. After removal of 1 base from V and 7 bases from J, the junction contained 3 bases not matched to a gene. CDR1 and CDR2 from the germline V gene are GTSNPN and SVGIG (reference sequence). CDR3 loop: CAWSEDRENEQFF. In DNA form, the CDR3 reads TGTGCCTGGAGTGAGGACAGGGAGAATGAGCAGTTCTTC.

The rearrangement uses TRBV4-3 and TRBJ1-3, with no clear D. The V and J ends lost 0 bases and 0 bases respectively, with 9 bases between them. Germline V gene sequence: CDR1 LGHNA, CDR2 YSLEER. There are 16 residues in the CDR3. The CDR3 sequence is CASSQDHQFSGNTIYF. CDR3 DNA: TGCGCCAGCAGCCAAGATCATCAATTCTCTGGAAACACCATATATTTT.

The chain joins TRBV6-5 to TRBJ2-1, with 13 bases matching TRBD2. Trimming cost V 6 bases and J 5 bases; bases outside gene matches: 4. Germline values: CDR1 MNHEY, CDR2 SVGAGI. This CDR3 is 15 amino acids long. The CDR3: CASSRGLAGNNEQFF. CDR3 coding DNA: TGTGCCAGCAGCCGGGGACTAGCGGGAAACAATGAGCAGTTCTTC.

For the CDR3, the DNA is TGTGCCAGCAGCCCTACCCGGACTAGCGGGAGGAGTGGAGAGACCCAGTACTTC. It specifies CASSPTRTSGRSGETQYF. The chain employs TRBV6-2 or TRBV6-3 and TRBJ2-5, with TRBD2 identical over 14 bases. The ends lost 6 bases at V and 4 bases at J; junction bases unmatched: 13. Germline loops: CDR1 MNHEY, CDR2 SVGEGT. The CDR3 spans 18 residues.

The J gene is TRBJ1-5, the V gene TRBV15; possible D gene TRBD1, 6 bases. Per the germline V gene, CDR1 is LNHNV and CDR2 is YYDKDF (reference sequence). Trimming took off 5 bases at V and 6 bases at J, with 11 bases between the two ends. CDR3 length: 13 amino acids. The DNA for the CDR3 is TGTGCCACCAGCGGGGGCGGGAGTCAGCCCCAGCATTTT. This translates into CATSGGGSQPQHF.

This clone has just one count. The CDR3 DNA follows: TGTGCCAGCAGCACCCGACAGGGGAGCGATGAGCAGTTCTTC. Amino acid sequence: CASSTRQGSDEQFF. The chain joins TRBV13 to TRBJ2-1, with 8 bases aligning to TRBD1. The germline gives CDR1 PRHDT, CDR2 FYEKMQ (reference sequence). The CDR3 spans 14 residues. With V trimmed by 5 bases and J by 8 bases, 8 bases remained unmatched.

The chain uses TRBV9 and TRBJ2-2, with D possibly TRBD2 on 5 matching bases. Trimming cost V 1 base and J 0 bases, with 19 bases left between them. Looked up from germline, CDR1 is SGDLS and CDR2 is YYNGEE. The CDR3 has 19 amino acids. Here the CDR3 DNA reads TGTGCCAGCAGCGTAATGCGCGAAGCGGCCCATTCGAACACCGGGGAGCTGTTTTTT. Its translation: CASSVMREAAHSNTGELFF.

The gene calls are TRBV13 and TRBJ2-2; 8 nucleotides line up with TRBD1. V gave up 6 bases and J gave up 5 bases; unmatched junction bases: 8. The CDR3 sequence is 15 residues long. From germline, CDR1 is PRHDT and CDR2 FYEKMQ (reference sequence). CDR3 amino acids: CASSLRQGWTGELFF. CDR3 nucleotides: TGTGCCAGCAGTCTGAGACAGGGGTGGACCGGGGAGCTGTTTTTT. Variable domain in full (rest from reference TRBV13 and TRBJ2-2): AAGVIQSPRHLIKEKRETATLKCYPIPRHDTVYWYQQGPGQDPQFLISFYEKMQSDKGSIPDRFSAQQFSDYHSELNMSSLELGDSALYFCASSLRQGWTGELFFGEGSRLTVL.

The chain joins TRBV28 to TRBJ2-3; 7 bases are shared with TRBD1. Germline V gene lookup returns CDR1 MDHEN and CDR2 SYDVKM. This CDR3 spans 15 amino acids. V lost 5 bases and J lost 7; bases outside the gene matches: 12. The CDR3, as DNA: TGTGCCAGCAGTCCCCCGAGGACAGGTTCTTATACGCAGTATTTT. Its translation is CASSPPRTGSYTQYF.

The J gene is TRBJ2-7, the V gene TRBV5-1, with 12 bases aligning to TRBD2. This CDR3 region has 15 residues. The germline V gene has CDR1 SGHRS and CDR2 YFSETQ. V lost 0 bases and J lost 3; bases outside the gene matches: 1. The CDR3, as DNA: TGCGCCAGCAGCTTGGGGACTAGCGGGATCTACGAGCAGTACTTC. This gives the protein CASSLGTSGIYEQYF.

The chain links TRBV24-1 to TRBJ2-5; 10 bases match TRBD2. Losses at the gene ends were 4 bases for V and 5 bases for J; bases not matched to a gene: 9. The CDR3 is made up of 16 amino acids. The germline gives CDR1 KGHDR, CDR2 SFDVKD. The CDR3 DNA sequence: TGTGCCACCAGTGAAGCAAGCGGGAGGGCCCTGGAGACCCAGTACTTC. Protein sequence: CATSEASGRALETQYF.

This rearrangement joins TRBV14 to TRBJ2-2; D gene uncertain. V was trimmed by 1 base and J by 6 bases, leaving 6 bases between them. The length of the CDR3 is 13 residues. Per the germline V gene, CDR1 is SGHDN and CDR2 is FVKESK. CDR3 nucleotides: TGTGCCAGCAGCCAAGTTGTCGCCGGGGAGCTGTTTTTT. It specifies CASSQVVAGELFF.

The chain joins TRBV20-1 to TRBJ2-3; no firm D call. This CDR3 is built from 9 residues. CDR1 and CDR2 (germline): DFQATT, SNEGSKA (reference sequence). CDR3 loop: CRPADTQYF. The CDR3 region has the DNA TGCAGACCCGCGGATACGCAGTATTTT.

The rearrangement joins TRBV12-3 or TRBV12-4 to TRBJ1-1; D is unclear. Trimming took 7 bases from V and 3 from J, leaving 9 bases between them. CDR3 size: 12 residues. In DNA form, the CDR3 reads TGTGCCAGCACCAGGACTTACACTGAAGCTTTCTTT. Translation gives CASTRTYTEAFF.

This sequence joins TRBV7-9 and TRBJ2-2, with 13 bases identical to TRBD2. Germline V gene sequence: CDR1 SEHNR, CDR2 FQNEAQ (reference sequence). CDR3 length equals 17 residues. Trimming removed 6 bases from V and 1 base from J; junction bases left unmatched: 5. The DNA of the CDR3 is TGTGCCAGCAGAGGACTAGCGGGAGCGCTGAACACCGGGGAGCTGTTTTTT. Protein sequence: CASRGLAGALNTGELFF.

CDR3 sequence reads: CATSLKADSNIQYF. The CDR3 DNA is TGTGCCACCTCGTTAAAGGCCGACTCAAACATTCAGTACTTC. The chain employs TRBV21-1 and TRBJ2-4; TRBD2 is the table's D call and was not checked against the DNA. TRBV21-1 is assigned pseudogene status. The CDR3 runs 14 residues.